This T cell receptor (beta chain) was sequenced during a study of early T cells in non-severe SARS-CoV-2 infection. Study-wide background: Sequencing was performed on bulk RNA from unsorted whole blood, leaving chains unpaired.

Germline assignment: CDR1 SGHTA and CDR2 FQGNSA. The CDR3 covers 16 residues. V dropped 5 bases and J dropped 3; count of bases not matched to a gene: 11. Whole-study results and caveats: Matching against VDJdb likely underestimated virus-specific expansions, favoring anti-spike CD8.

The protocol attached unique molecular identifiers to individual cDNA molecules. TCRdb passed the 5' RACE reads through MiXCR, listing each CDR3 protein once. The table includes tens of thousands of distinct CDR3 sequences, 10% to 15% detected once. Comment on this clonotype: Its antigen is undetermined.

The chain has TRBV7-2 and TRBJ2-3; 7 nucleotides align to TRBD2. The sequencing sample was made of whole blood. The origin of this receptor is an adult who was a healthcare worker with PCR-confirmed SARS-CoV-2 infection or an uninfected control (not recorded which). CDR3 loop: CASSPGSRGGTDTQYF. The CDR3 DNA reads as TGTGCCAGCAGCCCCGGAAGTAGGGGAGGGACAGATACGCAGTATTTT.